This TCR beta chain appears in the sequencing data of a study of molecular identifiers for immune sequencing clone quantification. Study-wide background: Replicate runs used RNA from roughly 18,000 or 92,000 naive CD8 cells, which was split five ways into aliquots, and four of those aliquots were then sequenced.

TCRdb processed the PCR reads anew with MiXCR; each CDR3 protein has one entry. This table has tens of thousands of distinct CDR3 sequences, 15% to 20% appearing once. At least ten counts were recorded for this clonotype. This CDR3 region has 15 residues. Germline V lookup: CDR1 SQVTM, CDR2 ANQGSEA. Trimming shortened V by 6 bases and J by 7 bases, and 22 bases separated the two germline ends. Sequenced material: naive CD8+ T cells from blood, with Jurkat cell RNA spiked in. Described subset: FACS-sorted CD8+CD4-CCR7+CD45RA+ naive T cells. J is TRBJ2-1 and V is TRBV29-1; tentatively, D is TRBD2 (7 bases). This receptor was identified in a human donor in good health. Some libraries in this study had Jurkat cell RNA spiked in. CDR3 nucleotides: TGCAGCGTCGGCTATCTTTCTAGGGGGGGTAATGAGCAGTTCTTC. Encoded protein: CSVGYLSRGGNEQFF.